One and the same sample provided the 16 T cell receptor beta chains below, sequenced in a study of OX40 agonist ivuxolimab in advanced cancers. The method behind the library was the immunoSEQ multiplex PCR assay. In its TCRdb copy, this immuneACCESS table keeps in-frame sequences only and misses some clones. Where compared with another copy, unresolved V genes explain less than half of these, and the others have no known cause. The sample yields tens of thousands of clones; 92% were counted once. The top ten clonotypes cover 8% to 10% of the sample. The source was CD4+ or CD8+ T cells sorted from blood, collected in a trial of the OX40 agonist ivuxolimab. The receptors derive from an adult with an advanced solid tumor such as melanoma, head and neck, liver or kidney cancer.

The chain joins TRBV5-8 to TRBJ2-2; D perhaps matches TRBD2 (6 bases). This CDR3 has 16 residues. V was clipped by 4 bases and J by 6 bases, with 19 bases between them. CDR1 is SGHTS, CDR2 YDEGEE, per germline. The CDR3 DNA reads TGTGCCAGCAGCCCGGGCGATTTCCCGGGGGCCGGGGAGCTGTTTTTT. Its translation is CASSPGDFPGAGELFF. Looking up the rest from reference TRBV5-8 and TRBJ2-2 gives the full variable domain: EAGVTQSPTHLIKTRGQQATLRCSPISGHTSVYWYQQALGLGLQFLLWYDEGEERNRGNFPPRFSGRQFPNYSSELNVNALELEDSALYLCASSPGDFPGAGELFFGEGSRLTVL.

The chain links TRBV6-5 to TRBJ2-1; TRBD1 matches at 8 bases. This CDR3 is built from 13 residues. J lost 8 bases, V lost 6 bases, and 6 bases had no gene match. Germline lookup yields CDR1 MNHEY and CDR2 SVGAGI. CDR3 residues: CASSLTGVHEQFF. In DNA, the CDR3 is TGTGCCAGCAGCCTGACAGGGGTTCATGAGCAGTTCTTC.

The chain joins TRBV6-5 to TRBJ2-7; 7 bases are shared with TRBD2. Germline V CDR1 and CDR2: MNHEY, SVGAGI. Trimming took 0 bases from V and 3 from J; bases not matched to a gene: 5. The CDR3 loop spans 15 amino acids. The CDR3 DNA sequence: TGTGCCAGCAGTTACTCGGCTAGCGGTAACTACGAGCAGTACTTC. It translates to CASSYSASGNYEQYF.

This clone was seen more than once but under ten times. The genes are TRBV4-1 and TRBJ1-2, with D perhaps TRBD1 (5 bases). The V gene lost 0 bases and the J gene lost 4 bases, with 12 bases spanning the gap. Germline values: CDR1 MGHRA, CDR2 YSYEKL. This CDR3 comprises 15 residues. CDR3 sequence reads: CASSQDQDNIYGYTF. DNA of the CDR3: TGCGCCAGCAGCCAAGATCAGGACAACATCTATGGCTACACCTTC.

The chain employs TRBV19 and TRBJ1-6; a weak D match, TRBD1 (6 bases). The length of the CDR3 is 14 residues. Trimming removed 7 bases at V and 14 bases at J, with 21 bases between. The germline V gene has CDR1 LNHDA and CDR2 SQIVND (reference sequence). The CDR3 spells CASTISWTVGTLHF. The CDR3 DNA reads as TGTGCCAGTACCATCAGTTGGACAGTAGGAACCCTCCACTTT.

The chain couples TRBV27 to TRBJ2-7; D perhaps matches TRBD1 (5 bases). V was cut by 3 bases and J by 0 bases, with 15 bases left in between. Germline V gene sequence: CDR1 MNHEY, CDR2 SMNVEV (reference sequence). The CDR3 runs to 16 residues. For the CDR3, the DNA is TGTGCCAGCAGTTTCTCGGGCAGGGCCAGCTCCTACGAGCAGTACTTC. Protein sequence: CASSFSGRASSYEQYF.

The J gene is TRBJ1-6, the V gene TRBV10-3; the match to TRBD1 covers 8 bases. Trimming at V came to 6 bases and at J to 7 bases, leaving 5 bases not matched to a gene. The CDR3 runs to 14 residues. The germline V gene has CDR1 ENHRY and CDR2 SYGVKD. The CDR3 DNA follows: TGTGCCATCAGCCCGACAGGGGCCAATTCACCCCTCCACTTT. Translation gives CAISPTGANSPLHF.

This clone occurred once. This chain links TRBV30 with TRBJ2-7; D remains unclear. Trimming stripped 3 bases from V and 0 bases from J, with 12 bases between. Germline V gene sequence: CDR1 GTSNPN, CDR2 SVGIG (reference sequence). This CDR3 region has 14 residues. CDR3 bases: TGTGCCTGGAGAAGCGAAGCTAGCTCCTACGAGCAGTACTTC. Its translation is CAWRSEASSYEQYF.

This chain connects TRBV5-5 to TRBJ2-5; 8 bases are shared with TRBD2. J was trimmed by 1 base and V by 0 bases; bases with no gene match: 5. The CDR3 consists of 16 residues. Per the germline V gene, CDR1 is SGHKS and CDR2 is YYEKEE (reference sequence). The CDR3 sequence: CASSLVASGFQETQYF. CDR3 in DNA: TGTGCCAGCAGCTTGGTAGCTAGCGGGTTCCAAGAGACCCAGTACTTC.

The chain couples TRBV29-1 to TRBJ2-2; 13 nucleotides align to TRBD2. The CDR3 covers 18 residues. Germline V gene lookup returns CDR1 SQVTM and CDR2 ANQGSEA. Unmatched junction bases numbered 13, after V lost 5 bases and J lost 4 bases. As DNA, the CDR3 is TGCAGCGTTCACCTTGGACTAGCGGGAGAGAGTGTCACCGGGGAGCTGTTTTTT. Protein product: CSVHLGLAGESVTGELFF.

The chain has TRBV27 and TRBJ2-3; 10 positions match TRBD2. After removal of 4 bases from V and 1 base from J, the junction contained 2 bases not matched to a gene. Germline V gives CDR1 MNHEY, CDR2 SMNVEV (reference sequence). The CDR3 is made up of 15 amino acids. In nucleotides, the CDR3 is TGTGCCAGCAGTTCCGGGACTAGCGGCACAGATACGCAGTATTTT. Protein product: CASSSGTSGTDTQYF.

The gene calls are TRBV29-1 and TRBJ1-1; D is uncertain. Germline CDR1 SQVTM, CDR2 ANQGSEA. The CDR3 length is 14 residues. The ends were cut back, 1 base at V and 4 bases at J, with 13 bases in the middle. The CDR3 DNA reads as TGCAGCGTTGAAGGACCCTACTGGAGCACTGAAGCTTTCTTT. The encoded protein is CSVEGPYWSTEAFF. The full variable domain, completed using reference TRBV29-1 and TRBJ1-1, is SAVISQKPSRDICQRGTSLTIQCQVDSQVTMMFWYRQQPGQSLTLIATANQGSEATYESGFVIDKFPISRPNLTFSTLTVSNMSPEDSSIYLCSVEGPYWSTEAFFGQGTRLTVV.

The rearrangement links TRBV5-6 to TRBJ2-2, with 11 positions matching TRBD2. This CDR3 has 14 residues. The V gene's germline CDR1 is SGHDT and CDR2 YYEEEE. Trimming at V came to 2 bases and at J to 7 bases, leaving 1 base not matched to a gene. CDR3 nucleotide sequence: TGTGCCAGCAGCTTCGGGACTAGCGGCGGGGAGCTGTTTTTT. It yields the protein CASSFGTSGGELFF.

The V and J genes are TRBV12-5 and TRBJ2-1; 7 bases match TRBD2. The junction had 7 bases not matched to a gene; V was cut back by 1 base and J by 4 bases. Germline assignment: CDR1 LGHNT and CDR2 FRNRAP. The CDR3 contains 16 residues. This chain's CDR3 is CASGLGGGGGYNEQFF. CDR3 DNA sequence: TGTGCTAGTGGTTTGGGAGGCGGGGGAGGGTACAATGAGCAGTTCTTC.

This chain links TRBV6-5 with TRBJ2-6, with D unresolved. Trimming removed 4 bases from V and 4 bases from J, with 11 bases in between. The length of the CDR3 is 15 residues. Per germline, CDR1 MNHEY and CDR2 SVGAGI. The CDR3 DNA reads TGTGCCAGCAGTTTAATAGTGTCAGGGGCCAACGTCCTGACTTTC. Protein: CASSLIVSGANVLTF.

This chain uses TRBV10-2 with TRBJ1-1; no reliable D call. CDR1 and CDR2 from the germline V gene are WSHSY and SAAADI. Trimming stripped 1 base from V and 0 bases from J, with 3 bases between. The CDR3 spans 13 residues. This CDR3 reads CASSEYLNTEAFF. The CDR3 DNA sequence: TGCGCCAGCAGTGAGTACCTGAACACTGAAGCTTTCTTT.